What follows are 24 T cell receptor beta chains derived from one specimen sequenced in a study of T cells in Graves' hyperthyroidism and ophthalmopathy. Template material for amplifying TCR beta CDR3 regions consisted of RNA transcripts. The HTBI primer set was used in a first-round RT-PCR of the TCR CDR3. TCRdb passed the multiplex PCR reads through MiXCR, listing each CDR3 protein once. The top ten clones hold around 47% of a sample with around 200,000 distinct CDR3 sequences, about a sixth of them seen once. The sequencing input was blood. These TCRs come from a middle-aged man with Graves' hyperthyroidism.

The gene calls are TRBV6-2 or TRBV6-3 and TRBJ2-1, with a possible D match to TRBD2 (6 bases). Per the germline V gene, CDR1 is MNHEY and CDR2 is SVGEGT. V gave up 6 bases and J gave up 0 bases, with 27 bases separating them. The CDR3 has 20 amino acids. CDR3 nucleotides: TGTGCCAGCAGGACCGCAAGGGAGGCCCTCACCCTGGGCTCCTACAATGAGCAGTTCTTC. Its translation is CASRTAREALTLGSYNEQFF.

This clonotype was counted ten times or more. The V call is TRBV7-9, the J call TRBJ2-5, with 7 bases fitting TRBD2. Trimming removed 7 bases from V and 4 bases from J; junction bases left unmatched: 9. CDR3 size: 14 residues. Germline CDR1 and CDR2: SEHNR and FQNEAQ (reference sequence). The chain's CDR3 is CASKVGGGSETQYF. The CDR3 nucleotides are TGTGCCAGCAAGGTCGGCGGGGGATCAGAGACCCAGTACTTC.

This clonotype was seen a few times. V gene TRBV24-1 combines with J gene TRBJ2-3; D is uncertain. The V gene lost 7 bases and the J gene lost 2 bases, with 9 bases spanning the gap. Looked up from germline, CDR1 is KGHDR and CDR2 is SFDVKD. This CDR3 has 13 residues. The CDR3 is CATRRTNTDTQYF. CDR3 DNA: TGTGCCACCAGAAGGACCAACACAGATACGCAGTATTTT.

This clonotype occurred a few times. The CDR3 loop is CASSSGPRGQFF. In DNA, the CDR3 is TGTGCCAGCAGCTCGGGACCTCGGGGGCAGTTCTTC. This chain joins TRBV5-6 and TRBJ2-1, with D perhaps assigned TRBD1 or TRBD2 (5 bases each). V was cut by 3 bases and J by 12 bases, with 13 bases left in between. The CDR3 runs to 12 residues. The germline gives CDR1 SGHDT, CDR2 YYEEEE.

CDR3 protein: CASSADRGSYEQYF. In DNA form, the CDR3 reads TGTGCCAGCTCAGCCGACAGGGGGTCCTACGAGCAGTACTTC. The rearrangement uses TRBV18 and TRBJ2-7, with 9 nucleotides matching TRBD1. The germline V gene has CDR1 KGHSH and CDR2 LQKENI. Unmatched junction bases numbered 3, after V lost 5 bases and J lost 1 base. The CDR3 totals 14 residues.

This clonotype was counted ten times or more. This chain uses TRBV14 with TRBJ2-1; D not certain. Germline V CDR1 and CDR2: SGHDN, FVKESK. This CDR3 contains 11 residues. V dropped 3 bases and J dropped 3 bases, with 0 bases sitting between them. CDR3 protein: CASSHYNEQFF. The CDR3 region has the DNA TGTGCCAGCAGCCACTACAATGAGCAGTTCTTC.

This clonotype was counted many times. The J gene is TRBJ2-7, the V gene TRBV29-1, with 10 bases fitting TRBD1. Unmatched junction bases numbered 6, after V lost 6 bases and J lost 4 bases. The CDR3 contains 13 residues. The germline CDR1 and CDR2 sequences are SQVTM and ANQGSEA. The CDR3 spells CSVRQGARYEQYF. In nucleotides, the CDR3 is TGCAGCGTAAGACAGGGGGCGCGATACGAGCAGTACTTC.

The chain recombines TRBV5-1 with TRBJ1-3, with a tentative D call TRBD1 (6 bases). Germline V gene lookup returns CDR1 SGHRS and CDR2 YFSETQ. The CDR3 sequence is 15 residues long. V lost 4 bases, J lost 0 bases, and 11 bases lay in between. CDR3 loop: CASSPGAFSGNTIYF. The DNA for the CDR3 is TGCGCCAGCAGCCCAGGGGCCTTCTCTGGAAACACCATATATTTT.

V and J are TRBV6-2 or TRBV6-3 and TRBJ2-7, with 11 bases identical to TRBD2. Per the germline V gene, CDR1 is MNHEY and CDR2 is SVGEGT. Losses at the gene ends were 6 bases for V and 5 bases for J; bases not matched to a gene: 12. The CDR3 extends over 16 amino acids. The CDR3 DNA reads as TGTGCCAGCAGCCGCCTTCCCCTAGCGGGGGGCGACGAGCAGTACTTC. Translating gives CASSRLPLAGGDEQYF.

CDR3 loop: CASSLEGLEQYF. CDR3 DNA sequence: TGTGCCAGCAGTTTAGAGGGGTTAGAGCAGTACTTC. V gene TRBV6-1 combines with J gene TRBJ2-7; the D gene could be TRBD1 or TRBD2 (5 bases each). This CDR3 has 12 amino acids. Germline CDR1 is MNHNS and CDR2 is SASEGT. The V and J ends lost 5 bases and 7 bases respectively, with 12 bases between them.

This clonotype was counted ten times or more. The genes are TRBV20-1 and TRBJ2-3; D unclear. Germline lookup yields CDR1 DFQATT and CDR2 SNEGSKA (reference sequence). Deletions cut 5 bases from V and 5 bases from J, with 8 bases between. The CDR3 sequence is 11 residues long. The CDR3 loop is CSAVWGDTQYF. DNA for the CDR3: TGCAGTGCTGTATGGGGAGATACGCAGTATTTT.

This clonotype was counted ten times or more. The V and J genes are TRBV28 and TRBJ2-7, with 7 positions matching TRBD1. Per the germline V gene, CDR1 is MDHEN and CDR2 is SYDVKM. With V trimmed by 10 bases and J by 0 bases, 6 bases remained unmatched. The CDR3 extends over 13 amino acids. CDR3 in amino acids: CATDRDSSYEQYF. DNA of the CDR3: TGTGCCACGGATCGGGACAGCTCCTACGAGCAGTACTTC.

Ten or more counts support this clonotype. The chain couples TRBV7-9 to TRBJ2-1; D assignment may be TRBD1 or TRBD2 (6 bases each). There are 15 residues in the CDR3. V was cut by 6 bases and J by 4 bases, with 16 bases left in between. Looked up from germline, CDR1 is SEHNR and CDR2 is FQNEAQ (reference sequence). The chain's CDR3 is CASRGRDTKYNEQFF. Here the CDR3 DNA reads TGTGCCAGCAGGGGGCGGGACACGAAGTACAATGAGCAGTTCTTC.

In DNA, the CDR3 is TGTGCCAGCAGCCCTCTTGGGGGCTCGGGTGAAAAACTGTTTTTT. Encoded protein: CASSPLGGSGEKLFF. The chain recombines TRBV5-6 with TRBJ1-4, with a possible D match to TRBD1 (6 bases). Trimming pared 4 bases from V and 7 bases from J, leaving 17 bases between. Germline-derived CDR1 and CDR2 are SGHDT and YYEEEE. CDR3 length: 15 residues. The full variable domain, rest sourced from reference TRBV5-6 and TRBJ1-4, is DAGVTQSPTHLIKTRGQQVTLRCSPKSGHDTVSWYQQALGQGPQFIFQYYEEEERQRGNFPDRFSGHQFPNYSSELNVNALLLGDSALYLCASSPLGGSGEKLFFGSGTQLSVL.

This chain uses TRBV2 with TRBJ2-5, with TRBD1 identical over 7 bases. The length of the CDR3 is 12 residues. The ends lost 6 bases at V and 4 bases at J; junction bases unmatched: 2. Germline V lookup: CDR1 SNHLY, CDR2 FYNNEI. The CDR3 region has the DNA TGTGCCAGCAGGAGGGGGCGAGAGACCCAGTACTTC. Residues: CASRRGRETQYF. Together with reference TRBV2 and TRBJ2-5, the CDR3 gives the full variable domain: EPEVTQTPSHQVTQMGQEVILRCVPISNHLYFYWYRQILGQKVEFLVSFYNNEISEKSEIFDDQFSVERPDGSNFTLKIRSTKLEDSAMYFCASRRGRETQYFGPGTRLLVL.

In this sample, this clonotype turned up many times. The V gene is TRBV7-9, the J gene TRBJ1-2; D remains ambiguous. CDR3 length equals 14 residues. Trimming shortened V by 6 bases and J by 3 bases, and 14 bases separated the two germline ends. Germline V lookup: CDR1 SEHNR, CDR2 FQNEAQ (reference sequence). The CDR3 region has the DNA TGTGCCAGCAGTCCTTCCCGGGTCCACTATGGCTACACCTTC. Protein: CASSPSRVHYGYTF.

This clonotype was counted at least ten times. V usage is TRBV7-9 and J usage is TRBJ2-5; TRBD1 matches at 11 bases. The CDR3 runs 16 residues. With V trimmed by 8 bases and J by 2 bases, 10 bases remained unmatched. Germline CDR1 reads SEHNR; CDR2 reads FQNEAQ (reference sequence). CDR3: CASWGQGGGRQETQYF. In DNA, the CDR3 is TGTGCCAGCTGGGGACAGGGGGGTGGAAGGCAAGAGACCCAGTACTTC. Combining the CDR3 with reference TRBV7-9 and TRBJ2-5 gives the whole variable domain DTGVSQNPRHKITKRGQNVTFRCDPISEHNRLYWYRQTLGQGPEFLTYFQNEAQLEKSRLLSDRFSAERPKGSFSTLEIQRTEQGDSAMYLCASWGQGGGRQETQYFGPGTRLLVL.

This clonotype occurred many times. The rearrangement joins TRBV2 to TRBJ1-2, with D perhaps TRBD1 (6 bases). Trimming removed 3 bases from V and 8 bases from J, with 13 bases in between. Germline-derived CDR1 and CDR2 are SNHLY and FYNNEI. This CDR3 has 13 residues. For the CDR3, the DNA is TGTGCCAGCAGTGAGGGGCAGGGGTACGGCTACACCTTC. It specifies CASSEGQGYGYTF.

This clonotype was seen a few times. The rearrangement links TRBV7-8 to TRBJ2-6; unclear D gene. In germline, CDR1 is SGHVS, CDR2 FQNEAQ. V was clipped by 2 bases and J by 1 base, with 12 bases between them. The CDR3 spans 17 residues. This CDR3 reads CASSLPPIRSGANVLTF. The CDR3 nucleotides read TGTGCCAGCAGCTTACCCCCCATCCGATCTGGGGCCAACGTCCTGACTTTC.

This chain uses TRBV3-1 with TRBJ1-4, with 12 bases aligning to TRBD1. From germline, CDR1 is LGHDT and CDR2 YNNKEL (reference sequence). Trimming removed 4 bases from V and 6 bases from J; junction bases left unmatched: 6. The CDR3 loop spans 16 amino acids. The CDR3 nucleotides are TGTGCCAGCAGCCCCGGGACAGGGGGCGGATATGAAAAACTGTTTTTT. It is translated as CASSPGTGGGYEKLFF.

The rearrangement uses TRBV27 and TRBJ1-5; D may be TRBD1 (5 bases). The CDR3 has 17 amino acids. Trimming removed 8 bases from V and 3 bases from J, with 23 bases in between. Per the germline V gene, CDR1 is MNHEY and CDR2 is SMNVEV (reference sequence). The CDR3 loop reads CASGSWAGVGYNQPQHF. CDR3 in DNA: TGTGCCAGCGGCTCCTGGGCGGGGGTGGGGTACAATCAGCCCCAGCATTTT.

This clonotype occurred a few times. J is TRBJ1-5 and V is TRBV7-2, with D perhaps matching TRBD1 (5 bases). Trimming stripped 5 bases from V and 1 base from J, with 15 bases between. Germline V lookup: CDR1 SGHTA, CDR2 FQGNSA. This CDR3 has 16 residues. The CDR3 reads CASSPQGSLSNQPQHF. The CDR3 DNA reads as TGTGCCAGCAGCCCCCAGGGAAGTTTGAGCAATCAGCCCCAGCATTTT.

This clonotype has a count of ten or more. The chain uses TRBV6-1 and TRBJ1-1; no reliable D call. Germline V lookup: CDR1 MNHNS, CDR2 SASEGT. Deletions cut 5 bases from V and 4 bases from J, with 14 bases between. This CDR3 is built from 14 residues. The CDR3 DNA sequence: TGTGCCAGCAGTCGGGCCGAGGCGGGCACTGAAGCTTTCTTT. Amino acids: CASSRAEAGTEAFF.

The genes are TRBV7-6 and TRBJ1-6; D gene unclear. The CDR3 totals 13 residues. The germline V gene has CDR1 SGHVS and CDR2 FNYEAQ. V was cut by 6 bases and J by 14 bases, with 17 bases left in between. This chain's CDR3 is CASREGPLPALHF. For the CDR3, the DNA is TGTGCCAGCAGGGAAGGACCCCTCCCGGCCCTCCACTTT.